The 8 T cell receptor beta chains given below trace back to one sample, sequenced in a study of Graves' ophthalmopathy and Graves' hyperthyroidism (dated by TCRdb to the late 2010s). Data came from an Illumina HiSeq 2000. TCR beta CDR3 regions were amplified from RNA transcripts for repertoire sequencing. The first round of RT-PCR was done with HTBI primers and the Qiagen OneStep RT-PCR kit, and was followed by a second round of multiplex PCR, then size selection and purification. The raw public data were reprocessed by TCRdb itself: fastp quality trimming at Q25, MiXCR clonotype calling, in-frame beta chains only. Each CDR3 protein appears once, grouped with its most common genes and DNA. This sample lists 650,000 to 900,000 distinct CDR3 sequences; 40% were detected once. 44% of the sample lies in the top ten. The sample was peripheral blood. These receptor sequences come from an adult man with Graves' ophthalmopathy.

Notes on this clonotype: Lacking the conserved final phenylalanine or tryptophan, this CDR3 likely reflects a read error. The chain joins TRBV25-1 to TRBJ2-5, with 9 bases fitting TRBD1. The CDR3 sequence is 15 residues long. After removal of 5 bases from V and 7 bases from J, the junction contained 11 bases not matched to a gene. Germline lookup yields CDR1 MGHDK and CDR2 SYGVNS. CDR3 protein: CASSFGDRALRTQYC. The CDR3 DNA sequence: TGTGCCAGCAGTTTCGGGGACAGGGCCCTCCGGACCCAGTACTGC.

This clonotype was seen many times. The rearrangement links TRBV24-1 to TRBJ2-2; TRBD2 matches at 7 bases. Germline CDR1 reads KGHDR; CDR2 reads SFDVKD. This CDR3 is 16 amino acids long. The junction had 3 bases not matched to a gene; V was cut back by 3 bases and J by 0 bases. CDR3 nucleotide sequence: TGTGCCACCAGTGATAATCGGGGGGCGAACACCGGGGAGCTGTTTTTT. Translated, it gives CATSDNRGANTGELFF.

CDR3 DNA: TGTGCCACCAGCCTTGACCAGGGCGGGGATCAGCCCCAGCATTTT. Its translation is CATSLDQGGDQPQHF. The rearrangement links TRBV15 to TRBJ1-5, with a possible D match to TRBD1 (5 bases). From germline, CDR1 is LNHNV and CDR2 YYDKDF (reference sequence). The CDR3 is 15 amino acids. The germline V and J ends were trimmed by 5 bases and 5 bases, with 16 bases remaining between them.

This clonotype has a handful of counts. The genes are TRBV2 and TRBJ1-2, with 8 bases that match TRBD1. The CDR3 is 12 residues long. V gave up 5 bases and J gave up 11 bases; unmatched junction bases: 7. Germline lookup yields CDR1 SNHLY and CDR2 FYNNEI. CDR3: CASSFGRTGYTF. In DNA, the CDR3 is TGTGCCAGCAGTTTTGGTAGGACAGGGTACACCTTC.

This sequence joins TRBV14 and TRBJ2-5, with unresolved D. Trimming cost V 4 bases and J 8 bases, with 17 bases left between them. Germline CDR1 and CDR2: SGHDN and FVKESK. The CDR3 is 14 amino acids. The chain's CDR3 is CASSPTRTANTQYF. The CDR3 DNA is TGTGCCAGCAGCCCCACCCGGACGGCGAACACCCAGTACTTC.

This chain links TRBV11-2 with TRBJ2-7, with D unclear. This CDR3 spans 15 amino acids. V was clipped by 1 base and J by 3 bases, with 13 bases between them. The V gene's germline CDR1 is SGHAT and CDR2 FQNNGV. The CDR3 loop reads CASSLGYKGLYEQYF. The CDR3 DNA is TGTGCCAGCAGCTTAGGGTACAAGGGTCTCTACGAGCAGTACTTC.

The table lists this clonotype with many counts. The chain links TRBV10-3 to TRBJ2-5, with 11 bases identical to TRBD2. Germline-derived CDR1 and CDR2 are ENHRY and SYGVKD. This CDR3 is built from 17 residues. Unmatched junction bases numbered 13, after V lost 5 bases and J lost 5 bases. The CDR3 sequence: CAISSGSLAGDGETQYF. DNA for the CDR3: TGTGCCATCAGTAGCGGTTCACTAGCGGGAGATGGGGAGACCCAGTACTTC.

This clonotype was recorded many times. Mismatch with germline at one junction end may stem from a read error. This chain joins TRBV7-7 and TRBJ2-5; the match to TRBD2 covers 7 bases. CDR1 SSHAT and CDR2 FNYEAQ come from the germline V gene (reference sequence). This CDR3 is 15 amino acids long. The CDR3 bases are TGTGCTAGCAGCTATAGCGGGCACTATCAAGAGACCCAGTACTTC. Residues: CASSYSGHYQETQYF.